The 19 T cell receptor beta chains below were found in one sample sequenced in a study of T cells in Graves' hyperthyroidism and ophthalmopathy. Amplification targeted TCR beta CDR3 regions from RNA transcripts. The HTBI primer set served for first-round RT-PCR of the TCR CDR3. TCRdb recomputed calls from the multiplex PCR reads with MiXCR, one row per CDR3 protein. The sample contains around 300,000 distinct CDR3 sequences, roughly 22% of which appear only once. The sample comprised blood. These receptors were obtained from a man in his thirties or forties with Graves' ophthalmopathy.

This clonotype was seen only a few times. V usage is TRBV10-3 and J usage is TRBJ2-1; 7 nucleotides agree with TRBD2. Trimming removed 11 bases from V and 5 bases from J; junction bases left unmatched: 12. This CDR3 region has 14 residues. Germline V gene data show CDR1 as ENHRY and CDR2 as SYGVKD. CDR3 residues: CAVKELAIHNEQFF. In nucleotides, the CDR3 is TGTGCCGTCAAAGAACTAGCGATTCACAATGAGCAGTTCTTC.

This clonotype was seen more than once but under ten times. DNA for the CDR3: TGTGCCAGCAGCTTTTCCCCGGGCCCAAGGAACACTGAAGCTTTCTTT. Its translation is CASSFSPGPRNTEAFF. The chain carries TRBV7-2 and TRBJ1-1; D is unresolved. CDR1 is SGHTA, CDR2 FQGNSA, per germline. V gave up 3 bases and J gave up 1 base, with 15 bases separating them. This CDR3 contains 16 residues.

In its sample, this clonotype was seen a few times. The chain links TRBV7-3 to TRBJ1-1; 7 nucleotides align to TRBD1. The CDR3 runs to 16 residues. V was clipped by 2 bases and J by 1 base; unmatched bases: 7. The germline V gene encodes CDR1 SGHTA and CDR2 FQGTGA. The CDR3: CASSLPGQRKNTEAFF. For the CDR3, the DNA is TGTGCCAGCAGCTTACCGGGACAGCGAAAGAACACTGAAGCTTTCTTT.

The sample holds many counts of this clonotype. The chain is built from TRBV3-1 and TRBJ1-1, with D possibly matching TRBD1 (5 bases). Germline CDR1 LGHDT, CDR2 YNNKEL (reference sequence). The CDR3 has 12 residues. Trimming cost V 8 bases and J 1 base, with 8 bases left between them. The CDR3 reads CASRRGNTEAFF. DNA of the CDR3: TGTGCCAGCCGGAGGGGGAACACTGAAGCTTTCTTT.

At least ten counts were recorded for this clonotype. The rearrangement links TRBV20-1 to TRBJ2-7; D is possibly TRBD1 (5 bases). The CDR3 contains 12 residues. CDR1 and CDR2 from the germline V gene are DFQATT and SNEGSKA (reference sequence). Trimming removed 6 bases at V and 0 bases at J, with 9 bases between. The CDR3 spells CSATDISYEQYF. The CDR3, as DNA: TGCAGTGCCACGGACATCTCCTACGAGCAGTACTTC.

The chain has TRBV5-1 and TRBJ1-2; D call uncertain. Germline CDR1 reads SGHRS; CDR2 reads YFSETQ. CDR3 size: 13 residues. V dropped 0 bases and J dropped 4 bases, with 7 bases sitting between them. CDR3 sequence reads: CASSLAEGYGYTF. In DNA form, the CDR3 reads TGCGCCAGCAGCTTGGCCGAAGGCTATGGCTACACCTTC.

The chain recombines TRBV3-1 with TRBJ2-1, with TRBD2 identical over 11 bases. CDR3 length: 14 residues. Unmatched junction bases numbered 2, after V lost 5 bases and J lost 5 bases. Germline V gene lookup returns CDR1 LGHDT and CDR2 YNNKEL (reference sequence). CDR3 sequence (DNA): TGTGCCAGCAGCGGACTAGCGGGTCACAATGAGCAGTTCTTC. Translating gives CASSGLAGHNEQFF.

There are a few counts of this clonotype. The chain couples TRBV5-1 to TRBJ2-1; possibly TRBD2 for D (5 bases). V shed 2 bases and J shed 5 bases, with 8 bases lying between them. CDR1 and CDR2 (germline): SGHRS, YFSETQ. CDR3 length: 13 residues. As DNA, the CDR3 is TGCGCCAGCAGCTTCAAAGCGGACAATGAGCAGTTCTTC. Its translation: CASSFKADNEQFF.

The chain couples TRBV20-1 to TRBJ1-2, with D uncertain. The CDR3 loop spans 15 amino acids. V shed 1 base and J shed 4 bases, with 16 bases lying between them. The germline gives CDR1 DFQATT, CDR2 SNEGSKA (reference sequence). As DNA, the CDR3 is TGCAGTGCTAGAGTTTTCGGCGATTCCCCCTATGGCTACACCTTC. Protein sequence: CSARVFGDSPYGYTF.

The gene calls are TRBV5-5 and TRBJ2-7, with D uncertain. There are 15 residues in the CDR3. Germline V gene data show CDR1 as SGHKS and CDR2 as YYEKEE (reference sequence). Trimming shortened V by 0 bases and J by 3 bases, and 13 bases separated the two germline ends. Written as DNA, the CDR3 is TGTGCCAGCAGCTTGGACGCTCGCTTATTCTACGAGCAGTACTTC. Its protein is CASSLDARLFYEQYF.

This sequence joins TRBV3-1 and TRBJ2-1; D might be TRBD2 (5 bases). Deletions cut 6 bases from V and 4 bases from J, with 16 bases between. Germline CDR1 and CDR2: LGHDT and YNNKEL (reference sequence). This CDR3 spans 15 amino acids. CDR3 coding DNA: TGTGCCAGCAGGGGGTCGGGGAGAGCATACAATGAGCAGTTCTTC. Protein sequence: CASRGSGRAYNEQFF.

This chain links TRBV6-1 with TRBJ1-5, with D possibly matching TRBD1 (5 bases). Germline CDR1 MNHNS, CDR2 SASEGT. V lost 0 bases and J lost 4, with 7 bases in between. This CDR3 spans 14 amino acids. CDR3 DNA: TGTGCCAGCAGTGAAGCGACAGTGAATCAGCCCCAGCATTTT. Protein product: CASSEATVNQPQHF.

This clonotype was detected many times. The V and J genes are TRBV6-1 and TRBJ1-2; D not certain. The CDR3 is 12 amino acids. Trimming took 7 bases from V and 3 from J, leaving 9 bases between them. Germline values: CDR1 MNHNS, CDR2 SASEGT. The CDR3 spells CASTRGDYGYTF. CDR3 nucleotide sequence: TGTGCCAGCACTAGAGGTGACTATGGCTACACCTTC.

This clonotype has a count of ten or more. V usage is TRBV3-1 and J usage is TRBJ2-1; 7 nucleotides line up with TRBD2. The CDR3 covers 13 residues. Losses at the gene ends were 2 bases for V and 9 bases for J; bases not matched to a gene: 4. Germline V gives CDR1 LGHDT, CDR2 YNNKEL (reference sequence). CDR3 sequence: CASSQSSGIEQFF. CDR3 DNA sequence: TGTGCCAGCAGCCAATCTAGCGGTATTGAGCAGTTCTTC.

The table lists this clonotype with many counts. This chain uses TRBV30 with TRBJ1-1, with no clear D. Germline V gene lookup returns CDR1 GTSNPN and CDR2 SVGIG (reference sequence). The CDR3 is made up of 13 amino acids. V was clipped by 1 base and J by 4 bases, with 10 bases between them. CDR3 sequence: CAWSAGFGTEAFF. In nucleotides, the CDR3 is TGTGCCTGGAGTGCGGGTTTTGGCACTGAAGCTTTCTTT.

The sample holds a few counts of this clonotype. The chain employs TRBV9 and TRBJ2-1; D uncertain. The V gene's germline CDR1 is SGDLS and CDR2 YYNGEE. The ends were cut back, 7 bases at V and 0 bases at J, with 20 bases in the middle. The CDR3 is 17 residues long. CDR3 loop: CASSPPGSLSSYNEQFF. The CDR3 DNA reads TGTGCCAGCTCACCACCTGGGTCTCTGAGCTCCTACAATGAGCAGTTCTTC.

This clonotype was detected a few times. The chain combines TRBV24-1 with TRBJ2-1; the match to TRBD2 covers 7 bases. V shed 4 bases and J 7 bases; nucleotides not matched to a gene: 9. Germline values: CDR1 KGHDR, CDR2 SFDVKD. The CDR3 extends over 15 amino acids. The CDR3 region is CATSDRLAGRNEQFF. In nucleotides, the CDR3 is TGTGCCACCAGTGACAGACTAGCCGGAAGAAATGAGCAGTTCTTC.

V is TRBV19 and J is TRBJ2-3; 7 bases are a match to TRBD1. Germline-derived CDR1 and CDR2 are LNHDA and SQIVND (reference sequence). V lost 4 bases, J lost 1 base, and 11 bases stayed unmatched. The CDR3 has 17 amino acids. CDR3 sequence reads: CASSKSRGPSRTDTQYF. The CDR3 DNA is TGTGCCAGTAGTAAGTCGAGGGGGCCCAGCCGCACAGATACGCAGTATTTT.

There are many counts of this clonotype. CDR3 sequence: CASSDYRQGPTEAFF. The CDR3 region has the DNA TGTGCCAGCAGCGACTATCGACAGGGGCCCACTGAAGCTTTCTTT. The chain has TRBV5-6 and TRBJ1-1; TRBD1 agrees at 8 bases. From germline, CDR1 is SGHDT and CDR2 YYEEEE. The CDR3 extends over 15 amino acids. J lost 4 bases, V lost 4 bases, and 9 bases had no gene match.